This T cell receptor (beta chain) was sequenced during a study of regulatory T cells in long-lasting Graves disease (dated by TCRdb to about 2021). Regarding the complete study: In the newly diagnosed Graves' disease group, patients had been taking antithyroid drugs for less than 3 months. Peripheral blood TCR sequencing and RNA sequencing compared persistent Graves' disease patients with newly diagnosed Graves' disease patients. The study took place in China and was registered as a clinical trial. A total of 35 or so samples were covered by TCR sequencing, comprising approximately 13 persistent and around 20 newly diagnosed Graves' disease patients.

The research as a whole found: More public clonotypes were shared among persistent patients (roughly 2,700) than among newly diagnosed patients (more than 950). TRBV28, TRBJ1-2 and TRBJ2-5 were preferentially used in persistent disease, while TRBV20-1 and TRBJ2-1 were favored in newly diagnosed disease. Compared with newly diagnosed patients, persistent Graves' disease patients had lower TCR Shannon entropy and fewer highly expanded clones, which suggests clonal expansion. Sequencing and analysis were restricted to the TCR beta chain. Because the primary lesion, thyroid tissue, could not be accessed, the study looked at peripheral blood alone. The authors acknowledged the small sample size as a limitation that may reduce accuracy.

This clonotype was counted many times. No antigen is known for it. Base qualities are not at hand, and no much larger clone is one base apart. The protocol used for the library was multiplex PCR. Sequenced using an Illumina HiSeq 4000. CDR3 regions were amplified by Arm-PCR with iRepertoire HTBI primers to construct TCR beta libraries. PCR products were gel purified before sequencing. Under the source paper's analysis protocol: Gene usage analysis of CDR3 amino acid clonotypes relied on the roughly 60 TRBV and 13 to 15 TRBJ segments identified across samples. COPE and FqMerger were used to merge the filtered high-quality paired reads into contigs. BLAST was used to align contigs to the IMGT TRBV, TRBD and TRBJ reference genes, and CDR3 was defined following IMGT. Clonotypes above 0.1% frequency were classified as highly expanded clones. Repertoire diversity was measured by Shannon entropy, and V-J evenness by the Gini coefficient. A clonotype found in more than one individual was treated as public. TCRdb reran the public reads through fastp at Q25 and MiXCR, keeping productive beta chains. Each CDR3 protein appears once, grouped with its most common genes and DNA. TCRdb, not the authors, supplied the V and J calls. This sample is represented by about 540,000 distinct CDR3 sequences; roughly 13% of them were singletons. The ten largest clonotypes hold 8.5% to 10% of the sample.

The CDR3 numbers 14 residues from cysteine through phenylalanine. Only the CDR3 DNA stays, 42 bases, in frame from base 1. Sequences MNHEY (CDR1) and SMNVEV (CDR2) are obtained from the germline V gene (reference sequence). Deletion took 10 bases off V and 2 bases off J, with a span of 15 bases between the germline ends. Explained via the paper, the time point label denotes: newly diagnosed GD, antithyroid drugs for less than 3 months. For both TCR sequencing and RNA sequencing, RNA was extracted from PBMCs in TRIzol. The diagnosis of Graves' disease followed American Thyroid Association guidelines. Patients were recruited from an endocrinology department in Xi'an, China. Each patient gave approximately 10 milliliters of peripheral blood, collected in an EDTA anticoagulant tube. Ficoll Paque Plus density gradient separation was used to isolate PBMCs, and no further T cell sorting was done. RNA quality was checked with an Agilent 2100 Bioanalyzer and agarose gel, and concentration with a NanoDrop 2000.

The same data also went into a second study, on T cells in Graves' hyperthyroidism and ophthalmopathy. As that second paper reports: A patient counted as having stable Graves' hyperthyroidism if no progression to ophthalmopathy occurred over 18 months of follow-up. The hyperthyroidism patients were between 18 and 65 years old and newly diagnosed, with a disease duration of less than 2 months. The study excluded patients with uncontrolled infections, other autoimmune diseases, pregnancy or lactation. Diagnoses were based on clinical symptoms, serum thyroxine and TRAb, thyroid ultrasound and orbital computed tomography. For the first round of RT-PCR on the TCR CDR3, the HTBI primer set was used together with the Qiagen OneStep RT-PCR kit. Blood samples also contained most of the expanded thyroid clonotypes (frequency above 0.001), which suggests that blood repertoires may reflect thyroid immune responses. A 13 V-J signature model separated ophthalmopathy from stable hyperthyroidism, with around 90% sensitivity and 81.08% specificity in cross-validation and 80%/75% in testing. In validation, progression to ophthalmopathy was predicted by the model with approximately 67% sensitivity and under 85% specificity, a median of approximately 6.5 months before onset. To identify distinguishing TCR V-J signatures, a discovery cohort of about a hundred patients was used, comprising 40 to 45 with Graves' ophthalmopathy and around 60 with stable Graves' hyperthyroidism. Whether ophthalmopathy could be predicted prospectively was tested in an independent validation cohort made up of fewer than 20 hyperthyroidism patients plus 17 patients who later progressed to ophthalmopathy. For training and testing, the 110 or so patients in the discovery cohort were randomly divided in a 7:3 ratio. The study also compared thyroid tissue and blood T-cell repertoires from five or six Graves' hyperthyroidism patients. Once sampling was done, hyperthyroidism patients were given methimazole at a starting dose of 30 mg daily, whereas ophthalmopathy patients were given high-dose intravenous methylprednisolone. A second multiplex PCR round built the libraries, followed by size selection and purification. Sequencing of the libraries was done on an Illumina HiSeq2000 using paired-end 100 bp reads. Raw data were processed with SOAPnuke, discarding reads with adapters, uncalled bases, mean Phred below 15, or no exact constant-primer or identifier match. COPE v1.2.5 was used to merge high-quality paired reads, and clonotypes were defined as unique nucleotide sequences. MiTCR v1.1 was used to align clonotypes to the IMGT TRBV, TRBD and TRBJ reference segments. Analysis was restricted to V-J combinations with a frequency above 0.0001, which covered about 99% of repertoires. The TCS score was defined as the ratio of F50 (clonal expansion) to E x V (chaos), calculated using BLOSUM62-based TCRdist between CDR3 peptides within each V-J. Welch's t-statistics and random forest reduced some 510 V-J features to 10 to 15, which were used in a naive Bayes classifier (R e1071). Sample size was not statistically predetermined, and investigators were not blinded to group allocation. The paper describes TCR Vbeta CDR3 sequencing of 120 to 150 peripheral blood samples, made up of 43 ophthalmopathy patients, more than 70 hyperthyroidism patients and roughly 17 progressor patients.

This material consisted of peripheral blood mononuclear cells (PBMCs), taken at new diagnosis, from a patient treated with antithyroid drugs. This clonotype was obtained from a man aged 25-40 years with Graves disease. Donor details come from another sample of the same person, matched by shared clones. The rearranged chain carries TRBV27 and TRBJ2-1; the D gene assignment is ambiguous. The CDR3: CANRSQLTYNEQFF. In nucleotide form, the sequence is TGTGCCAACCGGTCCCAACTTACCTACAATGAGCAGTTCTTC.